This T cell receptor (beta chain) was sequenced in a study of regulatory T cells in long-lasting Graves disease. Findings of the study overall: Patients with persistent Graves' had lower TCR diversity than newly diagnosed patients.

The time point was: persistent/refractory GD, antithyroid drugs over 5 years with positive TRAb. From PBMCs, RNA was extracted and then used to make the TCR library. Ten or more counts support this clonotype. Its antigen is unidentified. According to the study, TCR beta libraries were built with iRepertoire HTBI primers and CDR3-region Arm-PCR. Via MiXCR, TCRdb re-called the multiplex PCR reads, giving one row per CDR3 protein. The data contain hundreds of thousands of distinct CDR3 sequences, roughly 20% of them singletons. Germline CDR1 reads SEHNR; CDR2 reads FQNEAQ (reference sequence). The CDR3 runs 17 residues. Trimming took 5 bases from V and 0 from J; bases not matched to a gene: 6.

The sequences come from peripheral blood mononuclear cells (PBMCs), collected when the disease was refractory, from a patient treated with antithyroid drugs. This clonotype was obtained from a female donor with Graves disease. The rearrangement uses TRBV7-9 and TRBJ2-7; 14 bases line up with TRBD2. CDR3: CASSPRLAGGPSYEQYF. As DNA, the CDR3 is TGTGCCAGCAGCCCAAGACTAGCGGGAGGGCCCTCCTACGAGCAGTACTTC.